Shown below are 10 T cell receptor beta chains from a single sample sequenced in a study of CD8 T cells in ankylosing spondylitis. TCRdb re-called the 5' RACE reads with MiXCR, one entry per CDR3 protein. The profile shows approximately 300,000 distinct CDR3 sequences, roughly 20% of them singletons. What was sequenced was blood, either unsorted or a sorted T cell fraction (not recorded which). These receptors all stem from a female donor with ankylosing spondylitis or in good health (not recorded which).

Only a few counts were recorded for this clonotype. The chain carries TRBV12-3 or TRBV12-4 and TRBJ2-3, with 8 nucleotides matching TRBD2. With V trimmed by 6 bases and J by 9 bases, 11 bases remained unmatched. The length of the CDR3 is 14 residues. CDR3 in amino acids: CASSRGTGGRTQYF. CDR3 bases: TGTGCCAGCAGCCGCGGGACGGGGGGGCGGACGCAGTATTTT.

This clonotype was seen a handful of times. V and J are TRBV7-3 and TRBJ2-1, with 8 bases identical to TRBD1. Germline assignment: CDR1 SGHTA and CDR2 FQGTGA. With 1 base clipped from V and 6 bases from J, the junction kept 11 bases outside the gene matches. This CDR3 contains 17 residues. CDR3 residues: CASSLSPRGQEGNEQFF. The CDR3 coding sequence is TGTGCCAGCAGCTTAAGCCCTCGGGGACAGGAGGGCAATGAGCAGTTCTTC. The full variable domain, its missing parts supplied by reference TRBV7-3 and TRBJ2-1, is GAGVSQTPSNKVTEKGKYVELRCDPISGHTALYWYRQSLGQGPEFLIYFQGTGAADDSGLPNDRFFAVRPEGSVSTLKIQRTERGDSAVYLCASSLSPRGQEGNEQFFGPGTRLTVL.

The chain links TRBV5-1 to TRBJ2-2, with TRBD2 matching over 11 bases. The CDR3 consists of 18 residues. V was pared by 4 bases and J by 2 bases, with 10 bases of the junction left unmatched. Germline V lookup: CDR1 SGHRS, CDR2 YFSETQ. Here the CDR3 DNA reads TGCGCCAGCAGCCTGGGGCCGGGACTAGCGGTAAACACCGGGGAGCTGTTTTTT. Translating it yields CASSLGPGLAVNTGELFF. The full variable domain, its missing parts supplied by reference TRBV5-1 and TRBJ2-2, is KAGVTQTPRYLIKTRGQQVTLSCSPISGHRSVSWYQQTPGQGLQFLFEYFSETQRNKGNFPGRFSGRQFSNSRSEMNVSTLELGDSALYLCASSLGPGLAVNTGELFFGEGSRLTVL.

This sequence joins TRBV20-1 and TRBJ2-1; 7 bases agree with TRBD2. The CDR3 spans 14 residues. V dropped 3 bases and J dropped 6; count of bases not matched to a gene: 8. CDR1 and CDR2 (germline): DFQATT, SNEGSKA (reference sequence). The CDR3 nucleotides read TGCAGTGCTAGCGGCAGCGGGGCTTCCAATGAGCAGTTCTTC. This codes for CSASGSGASNEQFF.

This sequence joins TRBV6-1 and TRBJ2-1; 11 nucleotides agree with TRBD1. The CDR3 totals 16 residues. V lost 2 bases and J lost 7; bases outside the gene matches: 7. Germline V gene data show CDR1 as MNHNS and CDR2 as SASEGT. The CDR3 reads CASSESIGQGANEQFF. The DNA of the CDR3 is TGTGCCAGCAGTGAAAGTATCGGACAGGGGGCGAATGAGCAGTTCTTC.

This clonotype appeared many times. The chain employs TRBV12-3 or TRBV12-4 and TRBJ2-3; tentatively, D is TRBD2 (6 bases). V was pared by 6 bases and J by 7 bases, with 11 bases between. This CDR3 spans 12 amino acids. This CDR3 reads CASSPEGYTQYF. Written as DNA, the CDR3 is TGTGCCAGCAGCCCGGAGGGTTATACGCAGTATTTT.

This clonotype was seen a handful of times. V usage is TRBV20-1 and J usage is TRBJ2-6; possibly TRBD1 for D (6 bases). Per the germline V gene, CDR1 is DFQATT and CDR2 is SNEGSKA (reference sequence). V was pared by 5 bases and J by 6 bases, with 14 bases between. The CDR3 has 14 amino acids. The CDR3 region is CSAPTGTVANVLTF. Here the CDR3 DNA reads TGCAGTGCTCCGACAGGAACGGTGGCCAACGTCCTGACTTTC.

V usage is TRBV3-1 and J usage is TRBJ2-1, with TRBD2 matching 7 bases. Trimming removed 0 bases from V and 5 bases from J; junction bases left unmatched: 10. Germline V gene lookup returns CDR1 LGHDT and CDR2 YNNKEL (reference sequence). The CDR3 covers 17 residues. The CDR3 DNA is TGTGCCAGCAGCCAAGATTTTGCGGGAGCTGCCCACAATGAGCAGTTCTTC. It yields the protein CASSQDFAGAAHNEQFF.

This clonotype was seen more than once but under ten times. The J gene is TRBJ1-4, the V gene TRBV19; unclear D gene. CDR1 and CDR2 (germline): LNHDA, SQIVND (reference sequence). Trimming pared 8 bases from V and 5 bases from J, leaving 15 bases between. The CDR3 contains 14 residues. CDR3 in DNA: TGTGCCAGTCGGGCTCCGGTCGGGAATGAAAAACTGTTTTTT. Its protein is CASRAPVGNEKLFF.

For this clonotype: Here the CDR3 omits its conserved ending phenylalanine or tryptophan, so a read error is the likely source. V and J are TRBV9 and TRBJ2-1; D unclear. Per the germline V gene, CDR1 is SGDLS and CDR2 is YYNGEE. V shed 3 bases and J shed 8 bases, with 6 bases lying between them. CDR3 length: 11 residues. CDR3: CASSDLYEQFL. CDR3 nucleotide sequence: TGTGCCAGCAGCGATTTATATGAGCAGTTCTTG.